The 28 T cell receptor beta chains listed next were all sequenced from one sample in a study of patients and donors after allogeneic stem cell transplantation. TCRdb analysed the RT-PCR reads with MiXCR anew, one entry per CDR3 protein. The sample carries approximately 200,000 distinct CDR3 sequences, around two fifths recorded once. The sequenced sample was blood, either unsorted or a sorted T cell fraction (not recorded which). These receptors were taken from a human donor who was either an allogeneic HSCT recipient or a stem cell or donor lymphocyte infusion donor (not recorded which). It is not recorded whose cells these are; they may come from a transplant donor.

The DNA for the CDR3 is TGTGCCAGCAGCCAAGATACGGCTATTCGGACCCAGTACTTC. This translates into CASSQDTAIRTQYF. The rearrangement joins TRBV4-2 to TRBJ2-5; D is uncertain. In germline, CDR1 is LGHNA, CDR2 YNFKEQ. Trimming left V 0 bases short and J 7 bases short, with 12 bases between. CDR3 length equals 14 residues.

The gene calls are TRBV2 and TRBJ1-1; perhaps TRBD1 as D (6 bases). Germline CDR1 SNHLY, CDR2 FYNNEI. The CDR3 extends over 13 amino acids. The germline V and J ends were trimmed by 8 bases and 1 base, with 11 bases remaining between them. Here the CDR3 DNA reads TGTGCCAGCTACAGGGAAGGGAACACTGAAGCTTTCTTT. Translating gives CASYREGNTEAFF.

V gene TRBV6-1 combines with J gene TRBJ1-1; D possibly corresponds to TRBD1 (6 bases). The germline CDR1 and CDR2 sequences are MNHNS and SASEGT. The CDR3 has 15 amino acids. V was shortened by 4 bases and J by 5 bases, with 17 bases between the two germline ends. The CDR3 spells CASSVQGVGLTEAFF. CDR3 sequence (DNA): TGTGCCAGCAGTGTACAGGGAGTGGGACTAACTGAAGCTTTCTTT.

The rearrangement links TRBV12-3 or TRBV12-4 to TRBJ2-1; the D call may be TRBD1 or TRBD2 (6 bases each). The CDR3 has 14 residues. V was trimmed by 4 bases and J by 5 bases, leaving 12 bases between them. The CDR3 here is CASSCTGTDNEQFF. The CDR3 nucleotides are TGTGCCAGCAGTTGTACAGGGACTGACAATGAGCAGTTCTTC.

The CDR3 region has the DNA TGTGCCAGCAGCTTTGGTCAGGGGCACGGAAACACCATATATTTT. Translated, it gives CASSFGQGHGNTIYF. This chain joins TRBV13 and TRBJ1-3, with a possible D match to TRBD1 (6 bases). CDR3 length equals 15 residues. The V end was cut by 3 bases, the J end by 4 bases, with 13 bases between. CDR1 and CDR2 from the germline V gene are PRHDT and FYEKMQ (reference sequence).

The chain's CDR3 is CASSFTGTIGAFF. The CDR3 nucleotides read TGTGCCAGCAGTTTTACAGGCACGATTGGAGCTTTCTTT. The rearrangement links TRBV12-3 or TRBV12-4 to TRBJ1-1, with D tentatively TRBD1 (5 bases). Trimming pared 3 bases from V and 10 bases from J, leaving 15 bases between. This CDR3 has 13 amino acids.

This CDR3 reads CASRPITGQGFGYGYTF. The CDR3 DNA reads as TGTGCCAGCAGACCCATTACAGGACAGGGTTTTGGGTATGGCTACACCTTC. The rearrangement uses TRBV6-5 and TRBJ1-2, with 8 bases matching TRBD1. The V and J ends lost 6 bases and 5 bases, in that order; junction bases with no gene match: 17. This CDR3 is built from 17 residues. CDR1 is MNHEY and CDR2 is SVGAGI in the germline V gene.

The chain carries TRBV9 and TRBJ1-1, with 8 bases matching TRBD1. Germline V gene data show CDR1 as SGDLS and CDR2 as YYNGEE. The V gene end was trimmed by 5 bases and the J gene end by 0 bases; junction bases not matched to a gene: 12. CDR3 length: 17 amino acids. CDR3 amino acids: CASSPNTGGVMNTEAFF. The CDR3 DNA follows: TGTGCCAGCAGTCCGAATACAGGGGGAGTAATGAACACTGAAGCTTTCTTT.

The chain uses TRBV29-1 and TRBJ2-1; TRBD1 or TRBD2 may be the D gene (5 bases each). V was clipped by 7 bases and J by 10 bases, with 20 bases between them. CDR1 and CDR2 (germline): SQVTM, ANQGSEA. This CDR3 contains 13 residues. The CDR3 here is CSGGRTVSGEQFF. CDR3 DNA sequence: TGCAGCGGGGGACGAACCGTATCCGGGGAGCAGTTCTTC.

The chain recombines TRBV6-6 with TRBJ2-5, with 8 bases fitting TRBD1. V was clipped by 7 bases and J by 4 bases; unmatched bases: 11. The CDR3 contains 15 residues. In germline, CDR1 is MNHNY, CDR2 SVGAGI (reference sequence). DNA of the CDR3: TGTGCCAGCACCTTATCCGGGACAGGCCGAGAGACCCAGTACTTC. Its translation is CASTLSGTGRETQYF.

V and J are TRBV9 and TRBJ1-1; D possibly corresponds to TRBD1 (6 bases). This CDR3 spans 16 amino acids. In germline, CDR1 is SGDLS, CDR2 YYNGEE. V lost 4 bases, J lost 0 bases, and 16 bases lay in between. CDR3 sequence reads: CASSTPMGAMNTEAFF. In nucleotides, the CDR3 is TGTGCCAGCAGCACCCCGATGGGGGCGATGAACACTGAAGCTTTCTTT.

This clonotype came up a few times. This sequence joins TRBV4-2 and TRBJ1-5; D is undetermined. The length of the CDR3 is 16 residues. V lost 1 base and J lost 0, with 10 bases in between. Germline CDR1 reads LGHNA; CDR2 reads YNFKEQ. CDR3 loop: CASSQGEGGSNQPQHF. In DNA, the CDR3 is TGTGCCAGCAGCCAAGGGGAGGGAGGTAGCAATCAGCCCCAGCATTTT.

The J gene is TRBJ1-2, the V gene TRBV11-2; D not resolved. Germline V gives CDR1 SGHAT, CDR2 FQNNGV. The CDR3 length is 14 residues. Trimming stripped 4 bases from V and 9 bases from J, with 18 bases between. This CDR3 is CASSSSHQGNRYTF. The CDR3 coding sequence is TGTGCCAGCAGCTCCTCCCACCAAGGGAATCGCTACACCTTC. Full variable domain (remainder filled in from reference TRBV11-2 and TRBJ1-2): EAGVAQSPRYKIIEKRQSVAFWCNPISGHATLYWYQQILGQGPKLLIQFQNNGVVDDSQLPKDRFSAERLKGVDSTLKIQPAKLEDSAVYLCASSSSHQGNRYTFGSGTRLTVV.

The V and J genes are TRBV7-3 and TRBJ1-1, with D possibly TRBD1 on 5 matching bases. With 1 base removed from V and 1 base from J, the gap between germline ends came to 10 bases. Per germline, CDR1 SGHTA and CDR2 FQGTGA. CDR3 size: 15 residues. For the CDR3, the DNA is TGTGCCAGCAGCTTAATTGCAGGGCAGAACACTGAAGCTTTCTTT. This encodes CASSLIAGQNTEAFF.

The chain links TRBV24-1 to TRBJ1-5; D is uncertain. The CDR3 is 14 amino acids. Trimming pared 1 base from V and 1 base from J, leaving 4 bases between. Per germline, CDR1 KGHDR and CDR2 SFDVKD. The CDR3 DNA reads TGTGCCACCAGTGATTTAGACAGCAATCAGCCCCAGCATTTT. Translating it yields CATSDLDSNQPQHF.

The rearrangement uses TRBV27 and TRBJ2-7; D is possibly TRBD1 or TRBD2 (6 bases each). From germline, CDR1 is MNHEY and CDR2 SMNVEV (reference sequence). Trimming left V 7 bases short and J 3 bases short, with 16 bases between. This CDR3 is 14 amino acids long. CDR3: CASNPKGGGYEQYF. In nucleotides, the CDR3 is TGTGCCAGCAATCCTAAGGGGGGCGGCTACGAGCAGTACTTC.

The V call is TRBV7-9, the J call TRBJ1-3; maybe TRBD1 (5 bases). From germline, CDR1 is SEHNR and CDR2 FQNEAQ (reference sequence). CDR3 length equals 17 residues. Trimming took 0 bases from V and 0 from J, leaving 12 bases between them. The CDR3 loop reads CASSLALGRASGNTIYF. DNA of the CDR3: TGTGCCAGCAGCTTAGCATTGGGCAGGGCCTCTGGAAACACCATATATTTT.

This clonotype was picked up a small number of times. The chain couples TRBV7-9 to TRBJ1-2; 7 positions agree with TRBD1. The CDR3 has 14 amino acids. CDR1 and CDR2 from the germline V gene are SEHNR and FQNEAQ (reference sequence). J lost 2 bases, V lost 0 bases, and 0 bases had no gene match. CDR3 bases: TGTGCCAGCAGCTTAGCGACAGGGAACTATGGCTACACCTTC. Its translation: CASSLATGNYGYTF. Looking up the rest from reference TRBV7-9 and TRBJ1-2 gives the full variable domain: DTGVSQNPRHKITKRGQNVTFRCDPISEHNRLYWYRQTLGQGPEFLTYFQNEAQLEKSRLLSDRFSAERPKGSFSTLEIQRTEQGDSAMYLCASSLATGNYGYTFGSGTRLTVV.

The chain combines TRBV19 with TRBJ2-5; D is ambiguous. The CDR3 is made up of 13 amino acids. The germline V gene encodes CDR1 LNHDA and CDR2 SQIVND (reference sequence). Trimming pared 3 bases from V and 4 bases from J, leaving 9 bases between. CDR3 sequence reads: CASSIGVLETQYF. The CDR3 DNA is TGTGCCAGTAGTATTGGGGTTTTAGAGACCCAGTACTTC.

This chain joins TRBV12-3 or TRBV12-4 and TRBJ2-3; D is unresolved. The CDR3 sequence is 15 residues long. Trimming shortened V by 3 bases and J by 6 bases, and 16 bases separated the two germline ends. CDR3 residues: CASSFFGAVGDTQYF. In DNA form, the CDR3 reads TGTGCCAGCAGTTTCTTCGGTGCGGTCGGGGATACGCAGTATTTT.

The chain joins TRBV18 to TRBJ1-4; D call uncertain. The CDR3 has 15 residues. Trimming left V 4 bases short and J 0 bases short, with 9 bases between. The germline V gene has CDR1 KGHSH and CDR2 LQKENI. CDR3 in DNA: TGTGCCAGCTCACTCGATTGGACAACTAATGAAAAACTGTTTTTT. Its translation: CASSLDWTTNEKLFF. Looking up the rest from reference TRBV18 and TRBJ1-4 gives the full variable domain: NAGVMQNPRHLVRRRGQEARLRCSPMKGHSHVYWYRQLPEEGLKFMVYLQKENIIDESGMPKERFSAEFPKEGPSILRIQQVVRGDSAAYFCASSLDWTTNEKLFFGSGTQLSVL.

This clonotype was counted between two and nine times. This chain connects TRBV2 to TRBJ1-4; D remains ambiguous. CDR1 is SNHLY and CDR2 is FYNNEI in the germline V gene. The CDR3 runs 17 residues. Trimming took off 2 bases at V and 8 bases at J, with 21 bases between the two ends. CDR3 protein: CASSERPPTSMAEKLFF. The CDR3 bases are TGTGCCAGCAGTGAACGCCCGCCGACGTCTATGGCGGAAAAACTGTTTTTT.

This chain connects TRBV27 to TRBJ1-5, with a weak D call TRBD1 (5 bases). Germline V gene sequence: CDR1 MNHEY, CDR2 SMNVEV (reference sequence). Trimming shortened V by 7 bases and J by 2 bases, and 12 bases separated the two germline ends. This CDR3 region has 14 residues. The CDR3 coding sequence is TGTGCCAGCATGAGAGGACAAGGCAATCAGCCCCAGCATTTT. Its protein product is CASMRGQGNQPQHF.

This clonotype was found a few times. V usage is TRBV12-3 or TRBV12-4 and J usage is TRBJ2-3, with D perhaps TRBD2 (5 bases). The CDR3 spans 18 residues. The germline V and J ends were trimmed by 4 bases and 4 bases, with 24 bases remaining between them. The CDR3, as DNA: TGTGCCAGCAGTTCCACCCCCGAAGCGGTCCTTTGGGCAGATACGCAGTATTTT. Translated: CASSSTPEAVLWADTQYF.

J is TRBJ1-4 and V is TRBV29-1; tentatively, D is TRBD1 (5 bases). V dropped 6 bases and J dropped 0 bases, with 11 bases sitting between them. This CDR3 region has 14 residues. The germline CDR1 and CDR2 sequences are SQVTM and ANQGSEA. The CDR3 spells CSVAGTATNEKLFF. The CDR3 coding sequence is TGCAGCGTCGCCGGGACCGCAACTAATGAAAAACTGTTTTTT.

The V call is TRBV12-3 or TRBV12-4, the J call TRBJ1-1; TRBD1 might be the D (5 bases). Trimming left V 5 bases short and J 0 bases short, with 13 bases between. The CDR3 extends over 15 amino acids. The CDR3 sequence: CASSTRQTLNTEAFF. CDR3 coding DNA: TGTGCCAGCAGTACCAGACAGACCCTGAACACTGAAGCTTTCTTT.

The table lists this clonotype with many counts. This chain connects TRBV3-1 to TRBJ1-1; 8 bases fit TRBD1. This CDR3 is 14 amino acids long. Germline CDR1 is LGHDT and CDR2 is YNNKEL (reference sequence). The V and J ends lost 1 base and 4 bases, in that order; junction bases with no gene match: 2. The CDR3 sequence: CASSQAGGITEAFF. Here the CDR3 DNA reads TGTGCCAGCAGCCAAGCAGGGGGCATCACTGAAGCTTTCTTT.

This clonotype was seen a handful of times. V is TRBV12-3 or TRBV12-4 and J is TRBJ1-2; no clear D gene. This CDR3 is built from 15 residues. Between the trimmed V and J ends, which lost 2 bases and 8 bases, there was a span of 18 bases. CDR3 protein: CASSLKGCVSCGYTF. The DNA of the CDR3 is TGTGCCAGCAGTTTAAAGGGTTGCGTATCTTGCGGCTACACCTTC.